A selection of T cell receptor beta chains follows, all from one sample in a study of CD8 T cells in ankylosing spondylitis. TCRdb reprocessed the 5' RACE reads with MiXCR, giving one entry per CDR3 protein. The sample lists tens of thousands of distinct CDR3 sequences; approximately 8.9% were seen once. The specimen sequenced was blood, either unsorted or a sorted T cell fraction (not recorded which). The source is a male donor with ankylosing spondylitis. Both conserved end residues are part of each CDR3. The D gene is left open where the match is weak. Clone size is given for some rows only: seen once, a few or many times, or a class if the clone is expanded.

d_gene: TRBD1; j_gene: TRBJ2-1; v_gene: TRBV7-9; abundance: many; CDR3aa: CAGGQGYNEQFF; CDR3nt: TGTGCCGGCGGACAGGGGTACAATGAGCAGTTCTTC
d_gene: .; j_gene: TRBJ2-3; v_gene: TRBV6-4; abundance: .; CDR3aa: CASSEGQGADTQYF; CDR3nt: TGTGCCAGCAGTGAAGGGCAGGGAGCAGATACGCAGTATTTT
d_gene: .; j_gene: TRBJ2-3; v_gene: TRBV6-1; abundance: few; CDR3aa: CASSEEGTTDTQYF; CDR3nt: TGTGCCAGCAGTGAAGAGGGGACCACAGATACGCAGTATTTT
d_gene: TRBD2; j_gene: TRBJ2-2; v_gene: TRBV7-2; abundance: few; CDR3aa: CASSLPSGLWSAGELFF; CDR3nt: TGTGCCAGCAGCTTACCTAGCGGGCTATGGTCGGCCGGGGAGCTGTTTTTT
d_gene: .; j_gene: TRBJ1-1; v_gene: TRBV5-6; abundance: few; CDR3aa: CASSLRTEAFF; CDR3nt: TGTGCCAGCAGCTTGAGAACTGAAGCTTTCTTT
d_gene: .; j_gene: TRBJ2-1; v_gene: TRBV4-1; abundance: many; CDR3aa: CASSQDRQPEYNEQFF; CDR3nt: TGCGCCAGCAGCCAAGACCGACAACCGGAGTACAATGAGCAGTTCTTC
d_gene: TRBD1; j_gene: TRBJ2-7; v_gene: TRBV20-1; abundance: .; CDR3aa: CSADRESYEQYF; CDR3nt: TGCAGTGCTGACAGGGAGTCCTACGAGCAGTACTTC
d_gene: TRBD1; j_gene: TRBJ1-5; v_gene: TRBV6-1; abundance: .; CDR3aa: CASIIVTGTDVNQPQHF; CDR3nt: TGTGCCAGCATCATCGTTACCGGGACAGACGTTAATCAGCCCCAGCATTTT
d_gene: .; j_gene: TRBJ2-1; v_gene: TRBV25-1; abundance: few; CDR3aa: CASSEVGYNEQFF; CDR3nt: TGTGCCAGCAGTGAAGTAGGGTACAATGAGCAGTTCTTC
d_gene: TRBD1; j_gene: TRBJ1-5; v_gene: TRBV5-1; abundance: many; CDR3aa: CASRPYTGDNQPQHF; CDR3nt: TGCGCCAGCAGACCGTATACAGGGGACAATCAGCCCCAGCATTTT
d_gene: TRBD2; j_gene: TRBJ2-7; v_gene: TRBV7-9; abundance: many; CDR3aa: CASSFGGAYEQYF; CDR3nt: TGTGCCAGCAGTTTTGGGGGGGCCTACGAGCAGTACTTC
d_gene: .; j_gene: TRBJ2-2; v_gene: TRBV6-1; abundance: many; CDR3aa: CASPRGLNTGELFF; CDR3nt: TGTGCCAGCCCAAGGGGCCTGAACACCGGGGAGCTGTTTTTT
d_gene: .; j_gene: TRBJ2-1; v_gene: TRBV29-1; abundance: many; CDR3aa: CSAEGPRRHSSYNEQFF; CDR3nt: TGCAGCGCCGAAGGTCCCAGGAGACACAGCTCCTACAATGAGCAGTTCTTC
d_gene: .; j_gene: TRBJ2-7; v_gene: TRBV27; abundance: .; CDR3aa: CASSLEQGFNEQYF; CDR3nt: TGTGCCAGCAGTCTAGAACAGGGTTTCAACGAGCAGTACTTC
d_gene: .; j_gene: TRBJ1-1; v_gene: TRBV13; abundance: .; CDR3aa: CASSLGGGRNTEAFF; CDR3nt: TGTGCCAGCAGCCTGGGCGGGGGGCGGAACACTGAAGCTTTCTTT
d_gene: .; j_gene: TRBJ1-1; v_gene: TRBV28; abundance: .; CDR3aa: CASSLAVNTEAFF; CDR3nt: TGTGCCAGCAGTTTGGCAGTGAACACTGAAGCTTTCTTT
d_gene: .; j_gene: TRBJ1-5; v_gene: TRBV6-2/TRBV6-3; abundance: few; CDR3aa: CASSYSLQPQHF; CDR3nt: TGTGCCAGCAGTTACTCTCTGCAGCCCCAGCATTTT
d_gene: TRBD2; j_gene: TRBJ2-3; v_gene: TRBV28; abundance: few; CDR3aa: CASSRTGTSGHSTDTQYF; CDR3nt: TGTGCCAGCAGTAGAACCGGGACTAGCGGACATAGCACAGATACGCAGTATTTT
d_gene: TRBD1; j_gene: TRBJ2-3; v_gene: TRBV30; abundance: few; CDR3aa: CAWSTGGGTDTQYF; CDR3nt: TGTGCCTGGAGTACAGGGGGTGGCACAGATACGCAGTATTTT
d_gene: .; j_gene: TRBJ1-2; v_gene: TRBV6-4; abundance: .; CDR3aa: CASSDRRGYTF; CDR3nt: TGTGCCAGCAGTGACAGGAGGGGCTACACCTTC
d_gene: .; j_gene: TRBJ1-1; v_gene: TRBV13; abundance: .; CDR3aa: CASSPLQEMNTEAFF; CDR3nt: TGTGCCAGCAGCCCGCTACAGGAGATGAACACTGAAGCTTTCTTT
d_gene: .; j_gene: TRBJ2-3; v_gene: TRBV5-1; abundance: many; CDR3aa: CASSGSTGTDTQYF; CDR3nt: TGCGCCAGCAGCGGCTCGACTGGCACAGATACGCAGTATTTT
d_gene: .; j_gene: TRBJ2-3; v_gene: TRBV9; abundance: few; CDR3aa: CASSGQLTDTQYF; CDR3nt: TGTGCCAGCAGTGGACAGCTGACAGATACGCAGTATTTT
d_gene: TRBD1; j_gene: TRBJ2-1; v_gene: TRBV7-8; abundance: few; CDR3aa: CASSFTGGYTDEQFF; CDR3nt: TGTGCCAGCAGCTTCACAGGGGGCTACACCGATGAGCAGTTCTTC
d_gene: .; j_gene: TRBJ2-1; v_gene: TRBV12-3/TRBV12-4; abundance: few; CDR3aa: CASSLVGGSNEQFF; CDR3nt: TGTGCCAGCAGTTTGGTAGGAGGGTCCAATGAGCAGTTCTTC
d_gene: TRBD1; j_gene: TRBJ1-4; v_gene: TRBV28; abundance: few; CDR3aa: CASSTFVGGLDEKLFF; CDR3nt: TGTGCCAGCAGTACCTTCGTAGGGGGCCTCGATGAAAAACTGTTTTTT
d_gene: .; j_gene: TRBJ1-2; v_gene: TRBV27; abundance: many; CDR3aa: CASSPGSGRDYGYTF; CDR3nt: TGTGCCAGCAGTCCCGGGTCTGGGAGGGACTATGGCTACACCTTC
d_gene: .; j_gene: TRBJ2-3; v_gene: TRBV4-2; abundance: many; CDR3aa: CASSQPLSWEESLGDTQYF; CDR3nt: TGTGCCAGCAGCCAACCCCTAAGTTGGGAGGAGTCCTTGGGAGATACGCAGTATTTT
d_gene: TRBD2; j_gene: TRBJ2-1; v_gene: TRBV27; abundance: many; CDR3aa: CASSLLAGGEENEQFF; CDR3nt: TGTGCCAGCAGTTTACTAGCGGGAGGAGAAGAGAATGAGCAGTTCTTC
d_gene: .; j_gene: TRBJ2-3; v_gene: TRBV7-2; abundance: many; CDR3aa: CASSLGSRDTQYF; CDR3nt: TGTGCCAGCAGCTTAGGCTCAAGAGATACGCAGTATTTT
d_gene: .; j_gene: TRBJ2-7; v_gene: TRBV24-1; abundance: many; CDR3aa: CATSAGYEQYF; CDR3nt: TGTGCCACTTCTGCGGGGTACGAGCAGTACTTC
d_gene: TRBD2; j_gene: TRBJ2-1; v_gene: TRBV11-2; abundance: .; CDR3aa: CASSLDPPSREGLNEQFF; CDR3nt: TGTGCCAGCAGCTTAGATCCCCCTTCGAGGGAGGGCCTGAATGAGCAGTTCTTC
d_gene: .; j_gene: TRBJ2-1; v_gene: TRBV7-9; abundance: many; CDR3aa: CASSPTRNRNEQFF; CDR3nt: TGTGCCAGCAGCCCGACTAGGAATCGCAATGAGCAGTTCTTC
d_gene: .; j_gene: TRBJ2-7; v_gene: TRBV27; abundance: .; CDR3aa: CASSLSDSYEQYF; CDR3nt: TGTGCCAGCAGTTTATCCGACTCCTACGAGCAGTACTTC
d_gene: .; j_gene: TRBJ1-1; v_gene: TRBV3-1; abundance: few; CDR3aa: CASSQAFTGWNVNTEAFF; CDR3nt: TGTGCCAGCAGCCAAGCTTTTACGGGTTGGAATGTGAACACTGAAGCTTTCTTT
d_gene: .; j_gene: TRBJ2-5; v_gene: TRBV15; abundance: many; CDR3aa: CATSSFSAEETQYF; CDR3nt: TGTGCCACCAGCAGCTTTTCAGCGGAAGAGACCCAGTACTTC
d_gene: .; j_gene: TRBJ1-4; v_gene: TRBV20-1; abundance: many; CDR3aa: CSARGSGSTNEKLFF; CDR3nt: TGCAGTGCTAGGGGATCGGGATCAACTAATGAAAAACTGTTTTTT
d_gene: TRBD2; j_gene: TRBJ2-5; v_gene: TRBV13; abundance: few; CDR3aa: CASSPRLAETQYF; CDR3nt: TGTGCCAGCAGCCCCCGACTAGCGGAGACCCAGTACTTC
d_gene: TRBD2; j_gene: TRBJ2-7; v_gene: TRBV7-6; abundance: .; CDR3aa: CASTPSGSFYEQYF; CDR3nt: TGTGCCAGCACCCCAAGCGGGAGTTTCTACGAGCAGTACTTC
d_gene: TRBD1; j_gene: TRBJ2-7; v_gene: TRBV27; abundance: .; CDR3aa: CASSSDRGHSYEQYF; CDR3nt: TGTGCCAGCAGTTCGGACAGGGGCCACTCCTACGAGCAGTACTTC
d_gene: TRBD2; j_gene: TRBJ2-1; v_gene: TRBV7-9; abundance: .; CDR3aa: CASSLAETSGNEQFF; CDR3nt: TGTGCCAGCAGCTTAGCTGAGACTAGCGGGAATGAGCAGTTCTTC
d_gene: .; j_gene: TRBJ1-2; v_gene: TRBV25-1; abundance: many; CDR3aa: CASSEWTATDGYTF; CDR3nt: TGTGCCAGCAGTGAATGGACCGCGACGGATGGCTACACCTTC
d_gene: .; j_gene: TRBJ1-3; v_gene: TRBV29-1; abundance: .; CDR3aa: CSVPGHALSGNTIYF; CDR3nt: TGCAGCGTTCCGGGACACGCTCTCTCTGGAAACACCATATATTTT
d_gene: TRBD2; j_gene: TRBJ2-5; v_gene: TRBV10-3; abundance: .; CDR3aa: CAISGGERDPYQETQYF; CDR3nt: TGTGCCATCAGTGGGGGCGAGCGGGACCCGTACCAAGAGACCCAGTACTTC
d_gene: TRBD2; j_gene: TRBJ2-2; v_gene: TRBV7-7; abundance: .; CDR3aa: CASSLTFTSEPNTGELFF; CDR3nt: TGTGCCAGCAGCTTAACCTTCACTAGCGAACCGAACACCGGGGAGCTGTTTTTT
d_gene: .; j_gene: TRBJ1-1; v_gene: TRBV27; abundance: .; CDR3aa: CASSFTMNTEAFF; CDR3nt: TGTGCCAGCAGTTTCACAATGAACACTGAAGCTTTCTTT
d_gene: TRBD2; j_gene: TRBJ2-1; v_gene: TRBV20-1; abundance: many; CDR3aa: CSAREAGSFNEQFF; CDR3nt: TGCAGTGCTAGAGAAGCGGGAAGTTTTAATGAGCAGTTCTTC
d_gene: .; j_gene: TRBJ2-5; v_gene: TRBV6-1; abundance: .; CDR3aa: CATAETQYF; CDR3nt: TGTGCCACCGCGGAGACCCAGTACTTC
d_gene: .; j_gene: TRBJ2-5; v_gene: TRBV10-3; abundance: .; CDR3aa: CAISDLNQETQYF; CDR3nt: TGTGCCATCAGTGATTTAAACCAAGAGACCCAGTACTTC
d_gene: .; j_gene: TRBJ1-1; v_gene: TRBV5-1; abundance: few; CDR3aa: CASSLEGPPRGTEAFF; CDR3nt: TGCGCCAGCAGCTTGGAAGGACCCCCGAGGGGCACTGAAGCTTTCTTT
d_gene: TRBD2; j_gene: TRBJ2-1; v_gene: TRBV12-3/TRBV12-4; abundance: .; CDR3aa: CASSSGTSGRFLDEQFF; CDR3nt: TGTGCCAGCAGTTCCGGGACTAGCGGGAGGTTTCTAGATGAGCAGTTCTTC
d_gene: .; j_gene: TRBJ2-2; v_gene: TRBV5-1; abundance: few; CDR3aa: CASSSRGRTATGELFF; CDR3nt: TGCGCCAGCAGCTCTAGGGGACGTACAGCCACCGGGGAGCTGTTTTTT
d_gene: .; j_gene: TRBJ1-1; v_gene: TRBV7-7; abundance: many; CDR3aa: CASSFGANTEAFF; CDR3nt: TGTGCCAGCAGCTTCGGGGCGAACACTGAAGCTTTCTTT
d_gene: TRBD2; j_gene: TRBJ2-1; v_gene: TRBV2; abundance: .; CDR3aa: CASTGLGTSVSSYNEQFF; CDR3nt: TGTGCCAGCACGGGGCTGGGGACTAGCGTTAGCTCCTACAATGAGCAGTTCTTC
d_gene: TRBD2; j_gene: TRBJ2-1; v_gene: TRBV14; abundance: few; CDR3aa: CASSQRAGGLNEQFF; CDR3nt: TGTGCCAGCAGCCAGAGAGCGGGAGGGCTCAATGAGCAGTTCTTC